These 13 T cell receptor beta chains came from one sample sequenced in a study of shared clonotypes between healthy human individuals. TCRdb keeps only in-frame clones here, not all; method: immunoSEQ multiplex PCR. The data hold under 2.5 million clones, with around 90% observed a single time. Sequenced: naive CD4+ T cells from PBMCs. Subset of the sample: CD45RA+ positively selected. The receptors stem from a man in his late teens or twenties in good health. Some clones in this sample may be carry-over from other donors' samples.

The chain couples TRBV4-3 to TRBJ2-1, with D tentatively TRBD2 (7 bases). This CDR3 spans 20 amino acids. Germline lookup yields CDR1 LGHNA and CDR2 YSLEER. The germline V and J ends were trimmed by 3 bases and 2 bases, with 26 bases remaining between them. This CDR3 is CASSQGGGAGEIRAYNEQFF. CDR3 bases: TGCGCCAGCAGCCAGGGGGGCGGGGCGGGAGAAATCAGGGCCTACAATGAGCAGTTCTTC.

This chain uses TRBV30 with TRBJ2-7, with D possibly TRBD2 on 6 matching bases. The CDR3 runs to 13 residues. The germline V gene encodes CDR1 GTSNPN and CDR2 SVGIG (reference sequence). V shed 3 bases and J shed 6 bases, with 15 bases lying between them. CDR3 DNA: TGTGCCTGGAGAGAGACTAGTTGGGGCGAGCAGTACTTC. Its translation: CAWRETSWGEQYF.

The chain employs TRBV21-1 and TRBJ2-2; TRBD2, as called in the table, went unchecked against the DNA. TRBV21-1 is recorded as a pseudogene. CDR3 size: 17 residues. The CDR3 protein is CASSKWNSGLWAGELFF. The DNA for the CDR3 is TGTGCCAGCAGCAAATGGAACTCGGGTCTATGGGCCGGGGAGCTGTTTTTT.

This clone was counted a single time. V and J are TRBV7-9 and TRBJ2-7; 9 bases match TRBD1. Germline loops: CDR1 SEHNR, CDR2 FQNEAQ (reference sequence). V was clipped by 7 bases and J by 4 bases; unmatched bases: 11. The CDR3 consists of 15 residues. CDR3 in amino acids: CASTPSGTGLYEQYF. The CDR3 nucleotides are TGTGCCAGCACCCCTTCCGGGACAGGGCTGTACGAGCAGTACTTC.

The chain is built from TRBV5-1 and TRBJ1-3; TRBD1 is a possible D gene (5 bases). There are 16 residues in the CDR3. CDR1 and CDR2 from the germline V gene are SGHRS and YFSETQ. Trimming left V 3 bases short and J 3 bases short, with 16 bases between. The CDR3 sequence is CASSSRPIRGGNTIYF. CDR3 coding DNA: TGCGCCAGCAGCTCACGCCCTATTAGGGGTGGAAACACCATATATTTT.

The chain uses TRBV5-1 and TRBJ2-5; the D gene could be TRBD1 or TRBD2 (5 bases each). The ends were cut back, 6 bases at V and 6 bases at J, with 15 bases in the middle. The CDR3 has 13 amino acids. Germline CDR1 is SGHRS and CDR2 is YFSETQ. CDR3 in amino acids: CASMRVEGKTQYF. The CDR3 coding sequence is TGCGCCAGCATGAGGGTTGAGGGGAAGACCCAGTACTTC.

The chain employs TRBV19 and TRBJ2-5; D uncertain. Germline V CDR1 and CDR2: LNHDA, SQIVND (reference sequence). The CDR3 sequence is 11 residues long. Trimming left V 5 bases short and J 5 bases short, with 6 bases between. CDR3 sequence reads: CASSLPETQYF. CDR3 bases: TGTGCCAGTAGTCTCCCGGAGACCCAGTACTTC.

The rearrangement uses TRBV5-1 and TRBJ1-1; D not resolved. The CDR3 totals 15 residues. CDR1 and CDR2 (germline): SGHRS, YFSETQ. The V end was cut by 0 bases, the J end by 1 base, with 10 bases between. The CDR3 DNA reads TGCGCCAGCAGCTTGGTGGTTCACTCGAACACTGAAGCTTTCTTT. Translation: CASSLVVHSNTEAFF.

A remark on this clone: At the DNA level, this CDR3 is encoded by other sequences in the same sample as well. The chain has TRBV7-9 and TRBJ2-3; D is uncertain. V was shortened by 1 base and J by 1 base, with 6 bases between the two germline ends. The CDR3 spans 14 residues. CDR1 SEHNR and CDR2 FQNEAQ come from the germline V gene (reference sequence). The CDR3 sequence is CASSLDRGTDTQYF. CDR3 nucleotides: TGTGCCAGCAGCTTAGATCGGGGCACAGATACGCAGTATTTT.

As regards this clone: The same CDR3 is also encoded by other DNA sequences in this sample. The V and J genes are TRBV6-5 and TRBJ1-3; D unclear. The CDR3 is 14 amino acids. Germline lookup yields CDR1 MNHEY and CDR2 SVGAGI. With 2 bases removed from V and 2 bases from J, the gap between germline ends came to 7 bases. The CDR3: CASSYGVPGNTIYF. The CDR3 region has the DNA TGTGCCAGCAGTTACGGGGTCCCTGGAAACACCATATATTTT.

V gene TRBV11-3 combines with J gene TRBJ2-7, with D perhaps matching TRBD1 (6 bases). The ends were cut back, 5 bases at V and 2 bases at J, with 16 bases in the middle. The CDR3 loop spans 15 amino acids. Germline lookup yields CDR1 SGHNT and CDR2 YENEEA. As DNA, the CDR3 is TGTGCCAGCAGCCGACACCCGGACAGTACCTACGAGCAGTACTTC. Its protein is CASSRHPDSTYEQYF.

The chain links TRBV7-2 to TRBJ2-7, with 11 bases identical to TRBD2. The germline CDR1 and CDR2 sequences are SGHTA and FQGNSA. CDR3 length: 13 amino acids. V was clipped by 8 bases and J by 3 bases; unmatched bases: 3. CDR3 nucleotides: TGTGCCAGCGGGACTAGCGGAGGCTACGAGCAGTACTTC. Amino acid sequence: CASGTSGGYEQYF.

The chain carries TRBV29-1 and TRBJ2-5; D not resolved. Trimming cost V 3 bases and J 9 bases, with 17 bases left between them. The germline gives CDR1 SQVTM, CDR2 ANQGSEA. The CDR3 extends over 13 amino acids. CDR3 sequence reads: CSVDLDNRLAQYF. The CDR3 DNA is TGCAGCGTTGACCTCGACAATAGGTTAGCCCAGTACTTC.